These 10 T cell receptor beta chains came from one sample sequenced in a study of blood T cells in healthy people across ages. Through a sample-barcoded 5' primer and a J-beta primer mix, a second PCR was run for about 7 to 12 cycles. TCRdb processed the 5' RACE reads anew with MiXCR; each CDR3 protein has one entry. The sample includes roughly 570,000 distinct CDR3 sequences, 27% of them seen just once. The sequenced sample was blood. Every receptor here comes from a woman in her seventies in good health.

The chain has TRBV7-9 and TRBJ2-2; D remains unclear. V dropped 1 base and J dropped 5 bases, with 2 bases sitting between them. This CDR3 is 12 amino acids long. Germline V gene sequence: CDR1 SEHNR, CDR2 FQNEAQ (reference sequence). CDR3 DNA sequence: TGTGCCAGCAGCTTAGTAACCGGGGAGCTGTTTTTT. It encodes CASSLVTGELFF.

The rearrangement uses TRBV7-3 and TRBJ2-2, with 9 bases matching TRBD2. CDR3 length: 14 amino acids. With 5 bases clipped from V and 6 bases from J, the junction kept 4 bases outside the gene matches. CDR1 is SGHTA and CDR2 is FQGTGA in the germline V gene. CDR3 residues: CASSQVAGAGELFF. The CDR3 DNA reads TGTGCCAGCAGCCAAGTAGCGGGGGCCGGGGAGCTGTTTTTT.

V gene TRBV12-3 or TRBV12-4 combines with J gene TRBJ2-5, with D perhaps TRBD1 or TRBD2 (5 bases each). Trimming cost V 3 bases and J 5 bases, with 22 bases left between them. CDR3 length: 17 residues. The CDR3 nucleotides are TGTGCCAGCAGTTTTTGGATTGGTTCCCGGGGCGGGGAGACCCAGTACTTC. Translated: CASSFWIGSRGGETQYF.

This clonotype has more than one count but fewer than ten. The chain has TRBV27 and TRBJ1-2, with D possibly TRBD1 on 5 matching bases. Germline V CDR1 and CDR2: MNHEY, SMNVEV (reference sequence). Trimming stripped 6 bases from V and 2 bases from J, with 7 bases between. CDR3 length: 12 residues. CDR3 nucleotide sequence: TGTGCCAGCAGAAGGGGCAACTATGGCTACACCTTC. Protein: CASRRGNYGYTF.

The chain couples TRBV21-1 to TRBJ2-5. TRBV21-1 is shown as a pseudogene. CDR3 size: 16 residues. The CDR3 region is CASSKVSRGSQETQYF. Here the CDR3 DNA reads TGTGCCAGCAGCAAAGTTAGCAGAGGCAGTCAAGAGACCCAGTACTTC.

This clonotype has at least ten counts. This chain uses TRBV29-1 with TRBJ1-1; 7 bases agree with TRBD1. The ends lost 7 bases at V and 1 base at J; junction bases unmatched: 6. The CDR3 consists of 13 residues. From germline, CDR1 is SQVTM and CDR2 ANQGSEA. CDR3 amino acids: CSAAQGQNTEAFF. CDR3 DNA: TGCAGCGCCGCACAGGGGCAGAACACTGAAGCTTTCTTT.

This clonotype has just a few counts. J is TRBJ2-5 and V is TRBV15, with D possibly matching TRBD1 (5 bases). CDR1 and CDR2 from the germline V gene are LNHNV and YYDKDF (reference sequence). Trimming took 5 bases from V and 5 from J, leaving 15 bases between them. This CDR3 spans 14 amino acids. CDR3 in DNA: TGTGCCACCAGCGCACGAACAGGAATGGAGACCCAGTACTTC. It specifies CATSARTGMETQYF.

This chain joins TRBV20-1 and TRBJ2-7; D perhaps matches TRBD2 (7 bases). CDR3 length: 14 residues. Germline CDR1 and CDR2: DFQATT and SNEGSKA (reference sequence). The V end was cut by 4 bases, the J end by 4 bases, with 17 bases between. Written as DNA, the CDR3 is TGCAGTGCTAAAACACAGGGACTACTGTACGAGCAGTACTTC. Residues: CSAKTQGLLYEQYF.

The rearrangement uses TRBV7-2 and TRBJ2-3; D call uncertain. This CDR3 region has 15 residues. V lost 5 bases to trimming and J lost 4 bases, with 16 bases between them. CDR1 is SGHTA, CDR2 FQGNSA, per germline. CDR3 in DNA: TGTGCCAGCAGCCCCCCCATAAGCCCCGCAGATACGCAGTATTTT. It translates to CASSPPISPADTQYF. The complete variable domain, with remaining parts taken from reference TRBV7-2 and TRBJ2-3, reads GAGVSQSPSNKVTEKGKDVELRCDPISGHTALYWYRQSLGQGLEFLIYFQGNSAPDKSGLPSDRFSAERTGGSVSTLTIQRTQQEDSAVYLCASSPPISPADTQYFGPGTRLTVL.

This chain links TRBV4-1 with TRBJ2-3; D remains unclear. The V gene lost 0 bases and the J gene lost 0 bases, with 7 bases spanning the gap. Per the germline V gene, CDR1 is MGHRA and CDR2 is YSYEKL. There are 15 residues in the CDR3. As DNA, the CDR3 is TGCGCCAGCAGCCAAGACAGTGCTAGCACAGATACGCAGTATTTT. This codes for CASSQDSASTDTQYF.